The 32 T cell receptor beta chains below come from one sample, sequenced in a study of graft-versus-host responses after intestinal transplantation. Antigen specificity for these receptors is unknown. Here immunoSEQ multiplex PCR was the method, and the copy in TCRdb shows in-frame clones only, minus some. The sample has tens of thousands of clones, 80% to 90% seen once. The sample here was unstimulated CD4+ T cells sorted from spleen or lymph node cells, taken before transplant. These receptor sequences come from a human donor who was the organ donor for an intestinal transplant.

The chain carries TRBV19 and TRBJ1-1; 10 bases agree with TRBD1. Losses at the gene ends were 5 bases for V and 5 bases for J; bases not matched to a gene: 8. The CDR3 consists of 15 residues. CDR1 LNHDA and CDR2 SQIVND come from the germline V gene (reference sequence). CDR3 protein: CASSSRQGAETEAFF. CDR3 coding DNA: TGTGCCAGTAGTTCCCGACAGGGGGCGGAAACTGAAGCTTTCTTT. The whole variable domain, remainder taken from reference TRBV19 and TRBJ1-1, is DGGITQSPKYLFRKEGQNVTLSCEQNLNHDAMYWYRQDPGQGLRLIYYSQIVNDFQKGDIAEGYSVSREKKESFPLTVTSAQKNPTAFYLCASSSRQGAETEAFFGQGTRLTVV.

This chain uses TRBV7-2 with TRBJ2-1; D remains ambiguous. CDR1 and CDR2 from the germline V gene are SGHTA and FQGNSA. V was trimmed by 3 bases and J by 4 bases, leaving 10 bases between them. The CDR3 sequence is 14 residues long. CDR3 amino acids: CASSFVLQYNEQFF. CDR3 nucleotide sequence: TGTGCCAGCAGCTTTGTGCTCCAGTACAATGAGCAGTTCTTC.

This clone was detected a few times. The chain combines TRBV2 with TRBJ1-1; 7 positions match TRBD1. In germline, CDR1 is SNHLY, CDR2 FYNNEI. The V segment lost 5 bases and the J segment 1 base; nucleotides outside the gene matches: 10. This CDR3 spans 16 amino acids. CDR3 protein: CASSNRPGQRNTEAFF. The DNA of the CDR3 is TGTGCCAGCAGTAACCGACCGGGACAGAGGAACACTGAAGCTTTCTTT.

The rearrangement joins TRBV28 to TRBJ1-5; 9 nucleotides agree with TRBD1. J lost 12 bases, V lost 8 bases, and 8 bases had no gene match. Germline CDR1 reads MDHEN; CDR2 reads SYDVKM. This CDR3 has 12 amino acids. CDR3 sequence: CASCTTGGVQHF. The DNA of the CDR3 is TGTGCCAGCTGTACGACAGGGGGAGTCCAGCATTTT.

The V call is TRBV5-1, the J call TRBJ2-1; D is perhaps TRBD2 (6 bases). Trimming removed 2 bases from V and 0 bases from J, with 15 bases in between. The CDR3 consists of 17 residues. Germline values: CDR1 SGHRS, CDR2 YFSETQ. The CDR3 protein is CASSFNLAGSSYNEQFF. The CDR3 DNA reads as TGCGCCAGCAGCTTTAATTTAGCCGGGAGCTCCTACAATGAGCAGTTCTTC. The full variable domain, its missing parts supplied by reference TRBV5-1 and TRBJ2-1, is KAGVTQTPRYLIKTRGQQVTLSCSPISGHRSVSWYQQTPGQGLQFLFEYFSETQRNKGNFPGRFSGRQFSNSRSEMNVSTLELGDSALYLCASSFNLAGSSYNEQFFGPGTRLTVL.

In nucleotides, the CDR3 is TGCGCCAGCAGCCGATTCGACAGGTTGGGTGAGCAGTTCTTC. It encodes CASSRFDRLGEQFF. The chain recombines TRBV4-1 with TRBJ2-1; perhaps TRBD1 as D (6 bases). CDR1 is MGHRA and CDR2 is YSYEKL in the germline V gene. The CDR3 sequence is 14 residues long. V was cut by 4 bases and J by 9 bases, with 16 bases left in between.

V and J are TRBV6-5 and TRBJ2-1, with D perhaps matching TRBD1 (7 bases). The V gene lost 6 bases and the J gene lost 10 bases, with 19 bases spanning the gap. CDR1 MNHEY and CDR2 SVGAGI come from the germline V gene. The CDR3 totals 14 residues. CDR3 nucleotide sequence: TGTGCCAGCAGACCGCCGGGACAGACTAGGGAGCAGTTCTTC. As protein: CASRPPGQTREQFF.

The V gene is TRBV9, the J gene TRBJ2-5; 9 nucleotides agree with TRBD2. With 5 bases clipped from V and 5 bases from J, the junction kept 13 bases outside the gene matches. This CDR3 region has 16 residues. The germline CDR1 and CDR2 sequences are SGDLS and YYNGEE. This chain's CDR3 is CASSKGGGRAGETQYF. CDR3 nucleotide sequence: TGTGCCAGCAGTAAAGGGGGCGGGAGGGCCGGGGAGACCCAGTACTTC. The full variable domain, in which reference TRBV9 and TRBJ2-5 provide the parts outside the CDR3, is DSGVTQTPKHLITATGQRVTLRCSPRSGDLSVYWYQQSLDQGLQFLIQYYNGEERAKGNILERFSAQQFPDLHSELNLSSLELGDSALYFCASSKGGGRAGETQYFGPGTRLLVL.

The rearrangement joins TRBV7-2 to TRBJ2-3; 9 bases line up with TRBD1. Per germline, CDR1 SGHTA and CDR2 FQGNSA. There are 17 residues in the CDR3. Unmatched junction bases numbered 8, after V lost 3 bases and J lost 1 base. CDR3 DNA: TGTGCCAGCAGCTTGGTTACAGGGGGCAGGCGCACAGATACGCAGTATTTT. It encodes CASSLVTGGRRTDTQYF.

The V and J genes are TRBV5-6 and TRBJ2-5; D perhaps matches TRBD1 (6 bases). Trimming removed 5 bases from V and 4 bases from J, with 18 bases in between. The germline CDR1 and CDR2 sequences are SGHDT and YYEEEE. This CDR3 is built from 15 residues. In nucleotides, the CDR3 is TGTGCCAGCAGGCGCAGGGGATGGGGTATAGAGACCCAGTACTTC. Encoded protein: CASRRRGWGIETQYF.

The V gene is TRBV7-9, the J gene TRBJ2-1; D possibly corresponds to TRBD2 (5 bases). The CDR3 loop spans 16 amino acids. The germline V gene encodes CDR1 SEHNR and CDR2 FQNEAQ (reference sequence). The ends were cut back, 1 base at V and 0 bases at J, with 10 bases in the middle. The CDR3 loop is CASSLGLAGSYNEQFF. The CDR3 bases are TGTGCCAGCAGCTTAGGGCTAGCTGGCTCCTACAATGAGCAGTTCTTC. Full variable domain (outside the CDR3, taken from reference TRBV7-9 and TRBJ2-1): DTGVSQNPRHKITKRGQNVTFRCDPISEHNRLYWYRQTLGQGPEFLTYFQNEAQLEKSRLLSDRFSAERPKGSFSTLEIQRTEQGDSAMYLCASSLGLAGSYNEQFFGPGTRLTVL.

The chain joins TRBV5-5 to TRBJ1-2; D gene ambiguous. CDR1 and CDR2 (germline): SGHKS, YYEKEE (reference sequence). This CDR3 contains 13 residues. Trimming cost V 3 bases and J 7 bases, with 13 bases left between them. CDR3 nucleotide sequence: TGTGCCAGCAGCTCTCAGCAGGCGAGTGGCTACACCTTC. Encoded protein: CASSSQQASGYTF.

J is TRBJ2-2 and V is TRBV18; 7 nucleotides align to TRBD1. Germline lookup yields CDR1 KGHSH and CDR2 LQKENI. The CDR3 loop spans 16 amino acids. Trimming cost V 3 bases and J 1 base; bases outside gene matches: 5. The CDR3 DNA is TGTGCCAGCTCACCGGCCGGGGACAGGAACACCGGGGAGCTGTTTTTT. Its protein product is CASSPAGDRNTGELFF. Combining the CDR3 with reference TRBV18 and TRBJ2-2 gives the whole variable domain NAGVMQNPRHLVRRRGQEARLRCSPMKGHSHVYWYRQLPEEGLKFMVYLQKENIIDESGMPKERFSAEFPKEGPSILRIQQVVRGDSAAYFCASSPAGDRNTGELFFGEGSRLTVL.

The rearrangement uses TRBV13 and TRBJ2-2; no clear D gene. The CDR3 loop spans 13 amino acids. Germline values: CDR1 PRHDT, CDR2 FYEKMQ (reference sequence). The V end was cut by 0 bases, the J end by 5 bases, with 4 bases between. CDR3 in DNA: TGTGCCAGCAGCTTAGGACAGACCGGGGAGCTGTTTTTT. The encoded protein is CASSLGQTGELFF.

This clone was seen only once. The CDR3 is CASSKEGGGPGANVLTF. For the CDR3, the DNA is TGTGCCAGCAGCAAAGAGGGCGGGGGGCCAGGGGCCAACGTCCTGACTTTC. V and J are TRBV21-1 and TRBJ2-6; the table's D call, TRBD2, has no DNA check behind it. TRBV21-1 is assigned pseudogene status. CDR3 length: 17 residues.

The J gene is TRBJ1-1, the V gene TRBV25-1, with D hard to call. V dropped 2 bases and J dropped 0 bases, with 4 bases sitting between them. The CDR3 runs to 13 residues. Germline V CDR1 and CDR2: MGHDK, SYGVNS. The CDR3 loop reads CASSEEVNTEAFF. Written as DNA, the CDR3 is TGTGCCAGCAGTGAAGAGGTGAACACTGAAGCTTTCTTT.

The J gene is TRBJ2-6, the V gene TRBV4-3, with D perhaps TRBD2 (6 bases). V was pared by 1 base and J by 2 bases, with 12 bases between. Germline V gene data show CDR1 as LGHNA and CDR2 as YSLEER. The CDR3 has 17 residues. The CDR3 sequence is CASSQVEGSAGANVLTF. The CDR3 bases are TGCGCCAGCAGCCAAGTGGAGGGTAGCGCTGGGGCCAACGTCCTGACTTTC.

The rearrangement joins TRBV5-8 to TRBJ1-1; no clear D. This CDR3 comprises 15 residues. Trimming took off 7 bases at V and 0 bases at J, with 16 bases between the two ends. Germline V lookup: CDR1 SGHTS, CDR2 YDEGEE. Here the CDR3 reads CASLGKGRMNTEAFF. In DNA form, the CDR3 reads TGTGCCAGCCTCGGGAAGGGCCGGATGAACACTGAAGCTTTCTTT.

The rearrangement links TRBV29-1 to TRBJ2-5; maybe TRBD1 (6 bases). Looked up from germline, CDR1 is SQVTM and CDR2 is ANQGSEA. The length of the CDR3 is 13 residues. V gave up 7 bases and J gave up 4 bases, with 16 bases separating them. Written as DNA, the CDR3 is TGCAGCGGGACGGGACACCTCCGAGAGACCCAGTACTTC. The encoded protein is CSGTGHLRETQYF.

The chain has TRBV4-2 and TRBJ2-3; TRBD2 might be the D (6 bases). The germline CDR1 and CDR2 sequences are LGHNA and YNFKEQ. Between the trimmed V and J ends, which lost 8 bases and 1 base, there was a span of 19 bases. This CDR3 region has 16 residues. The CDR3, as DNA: TGTGCCAGCTATGGGGGACTCCGGTCCGGCACAGATACGCAGTATTTT. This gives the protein CASYGGLRSGTDTQYF.

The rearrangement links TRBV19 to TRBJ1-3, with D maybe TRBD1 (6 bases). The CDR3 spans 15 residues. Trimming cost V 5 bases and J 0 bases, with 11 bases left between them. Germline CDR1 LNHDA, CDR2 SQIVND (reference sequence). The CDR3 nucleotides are TGTGCCAGTAGTCCCAGGGACAACTCTGGAAACACCATATATTTT. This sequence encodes CASSPRDNSGNTIYF.

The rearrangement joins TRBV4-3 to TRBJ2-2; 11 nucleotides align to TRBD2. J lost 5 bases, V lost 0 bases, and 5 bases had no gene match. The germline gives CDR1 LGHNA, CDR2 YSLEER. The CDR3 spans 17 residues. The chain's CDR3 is CASSQETSGSRTGELFF. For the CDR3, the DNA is TGCGCCAGCAGCCAAGAAACTAGCGGGAGTAGGACCGGGGAGCTGTTTTTT.

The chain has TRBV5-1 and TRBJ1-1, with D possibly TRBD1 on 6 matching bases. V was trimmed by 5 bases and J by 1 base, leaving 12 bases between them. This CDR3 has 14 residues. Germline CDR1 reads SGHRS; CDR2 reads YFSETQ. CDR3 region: CASRQGSQNTEAFF. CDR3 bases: TGCGCCAGCAGGCAGGGGAGTCAGAACACTGAAGCTTTCTTT.

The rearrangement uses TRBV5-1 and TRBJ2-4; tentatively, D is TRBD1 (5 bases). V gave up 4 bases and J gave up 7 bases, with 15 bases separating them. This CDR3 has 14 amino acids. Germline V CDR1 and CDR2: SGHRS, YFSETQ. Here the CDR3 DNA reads TGCGCCAGCAGCGTAGACAACCCAGGGAACATTCAGTACTTC. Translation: CASSVDNPGNIQYF.

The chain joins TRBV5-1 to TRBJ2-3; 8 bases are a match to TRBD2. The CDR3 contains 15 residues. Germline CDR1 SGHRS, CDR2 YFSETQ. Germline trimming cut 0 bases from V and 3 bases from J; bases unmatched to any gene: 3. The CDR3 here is CASSLDSSGTDTQYF. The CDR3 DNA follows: TGCGCCAGCAGCTTGGACTCTAGCGGGACAGATACGCAGTATTTT.

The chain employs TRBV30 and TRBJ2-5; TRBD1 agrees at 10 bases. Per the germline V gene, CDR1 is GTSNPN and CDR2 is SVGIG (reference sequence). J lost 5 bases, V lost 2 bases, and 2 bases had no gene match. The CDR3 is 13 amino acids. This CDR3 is CAWSRQGAETQYF. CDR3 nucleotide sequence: TGTGCCTGGAGTCGACAGGGGGCTGAGACCCAGTACTTC.

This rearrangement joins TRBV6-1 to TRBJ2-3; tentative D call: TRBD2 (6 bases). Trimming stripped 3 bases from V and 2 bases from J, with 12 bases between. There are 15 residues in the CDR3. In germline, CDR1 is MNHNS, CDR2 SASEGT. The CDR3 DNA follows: TGTGCCAGCAGTGATTATGCTAGCGCCACAGATACGCAGTATTTT. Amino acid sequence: CASSDYASATDTQYF.

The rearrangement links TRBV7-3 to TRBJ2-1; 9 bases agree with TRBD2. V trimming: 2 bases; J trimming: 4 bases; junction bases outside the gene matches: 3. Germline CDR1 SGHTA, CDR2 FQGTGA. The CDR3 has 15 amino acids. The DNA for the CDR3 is TGTGCCAGCAGCTTAGGACTAGCGCTTTACAATGAGCAGTTCTTC. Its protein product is CASSLGLALYNEQFF.

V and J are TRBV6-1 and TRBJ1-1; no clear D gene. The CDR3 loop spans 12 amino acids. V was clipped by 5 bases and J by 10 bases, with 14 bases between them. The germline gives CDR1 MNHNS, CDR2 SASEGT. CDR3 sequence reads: CASSPRPGAAFF. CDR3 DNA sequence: TGTGCCAGCAGTCCGCGACCGGGTGCAGCTTTCTTT.

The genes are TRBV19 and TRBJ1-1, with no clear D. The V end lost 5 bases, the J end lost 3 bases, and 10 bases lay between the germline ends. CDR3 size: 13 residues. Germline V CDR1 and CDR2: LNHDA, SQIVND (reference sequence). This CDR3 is CASSVARDTEAFF. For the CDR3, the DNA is TGTGCCAGTAGTGTGGCGAGGGACACTGAAGCTTTCTTT.

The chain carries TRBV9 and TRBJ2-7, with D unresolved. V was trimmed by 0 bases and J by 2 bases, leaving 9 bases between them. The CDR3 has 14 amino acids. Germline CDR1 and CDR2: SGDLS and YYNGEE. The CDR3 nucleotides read TGTGCCAGCAGCGTAGTCCCGGGTACCTACGAGCAGTACTTC. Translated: CASSVVPGTYEQYF.

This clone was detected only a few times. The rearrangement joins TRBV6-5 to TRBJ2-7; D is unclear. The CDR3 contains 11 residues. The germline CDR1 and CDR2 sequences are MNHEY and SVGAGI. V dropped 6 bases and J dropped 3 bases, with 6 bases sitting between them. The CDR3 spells CASRRNYEQYF. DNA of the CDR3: TGTGCCAGCAGGAGGAACTACGAGCAGTACTTC.